These T cell receptor beta chains were read from a single sample in a study of cytomegalovirus exposure and HLA in healthy donors. Sequencing was performed with immunoSEQ multiplex PCR; in TCRdb, only in-frame clones are kept and a portion is missing. The sample carries tens of thousands of clones, approximately 80% recorded once. Sequenced input: PBMCs. These receptors were taken from a woman aged 40 to 55 in good health and CMV-seropositive. CDR3s include the opening cysteine and the closing phenylalanine or tryptophan. The order of the fields is clone size, J gene, D gene, V gene, CDR3 DNA, CDR3 protein. A D gene is named only where the DNA matches it firmly. Some rows mark clone size as missing; the rest say once, few, many or name a class of expanded clone.

>NA|TRBJ1-1|TRBD1|TRBV19
TGTGCCAGTAGTCCAAACAGGGGCTGGACTGAAGCTTTCTTT
CASSPNRGWTEAFF
>NA|TRBJ1-5|NA|TRBV6-4
TGTGCCAGCAGTCCCCGGGGGGGGGATGGCAATCAGCCCCAGCATTTT
CASSPRGGDGNQPQHF
>NA|TRBJ2-1|TRBD1|TRBV6-1
TGTGCCAGCAGTCGGGACAGGGGGCCCGTCAATGGACAGTTCTTC
CASSRDRGPVNGQFF
>NA|TRBJ1-1|TRBD1|TRBV6-4
TGTGCCAGCAGTGAGACGGGAGGGGGCTCCATGAACACTGAAGCTTTCTTT
CASSETGGGSMNTEAFF
>NA|TRBJ1-6|NA|TRBV7-9
TGTGCCAGCAGCCCTCCCACAGGGAATTCACCCCTCCACTTT
CASSPPTGNSPLHF
>NA|TRBJ1-2|TRBD1|TRBV27
TGTGCCAGCAGTTTATCCATTGGGACAGGATCTGGCTATGGCTACACCTTC
CASSLSIGTGSGYGYTF
>few|TRBJ1-1|TRBD1|TRBV6-5
TGTGCCAGCAGTACCGACAGGGAAAACACTGAAGCTTTCTTT
CASSTDRENTEAFF
>NA|TRBJ1-4|NA|TRBV12-5
TGTGCTAGTGGTTTGGTACTAGGGTTAATTACGACTAATGAAAAACTGTTTTTT
CASGLVLGLITTNEKLFF
>NA|TRBJ2-5|TRBD2|TRBV9
TGTGCCAGCAGCCCCTCGGGGGGTGGGGAGACCCAGTACTTC
CASSPSGGGETQYF
>NA|TRBJ2-3|TRBD2|TRBV7-9
TGTGCCAGCAGCCCGGGACTAGACGCAGATACGCAGTATTTT
CASSPGLDADTQYF
>NA|TRBJ1-3|NA|TRBV28
TGTGCCAGCATCCGGTCGGGGGTTGACACCATATATTTT
CASIRSGVDTIYF
>NA|TRBJ2-6|TRBD2|TRBV15
TGTGCCACCAGCGCGGGGGACTCTGGGGCCAACGTCCTGACTTTC
CATSAGDSGANVLTF
>NA|TRBJ1-2|TRBD1|TRBV9
TGTGCCAGCAGCGCAAGGACAGGGGGCGATGGCTACACCTTC
CASSARTGGDGYTF
>NA|TRBJ2-7|TRBD2|TRBV7-7
TGTGCTAGCAGCTTAGCGGGGGGGACCGAGCAGTACTTC
CASSLAGGTEQYF
>NA|TRBJ1-3|NA|TRBV6-5
TGTGCCAGCAGTTACCAGGGATTCGGAAACACCATATATTTT
CASSYQGFGNTIYF
>NA|TRBJ2-7|TRBD2|TRBV19
TGTGCCAGTAGCCCCGTGGGGGAGGGATACGAGCAGTACTTC
CASSPVGEGYEQYF
>few|TRBJ1-1|NA|TRBV27
TGTGCCAGCAGTCTCCGATGGGGGCACACTGAAGCTTTCTTT
CASSLRWGHTEAFF
>few|TRBJ1-1|NA|TRBV5-1
TGCGCCAGCAGCTTGGGGGTGGGAACAGGGGAAGCTTTCTTT
CASSLGVGTGEAFF
>NA|TRBJ1-6|NA|TRBV7-8
TGTGCCAGCAGCCCGCGGGACCCCACTAGGTCACCCCTCCACTTT
CASSPRDPTRSPLHF
>NA|TRBJ1-3|NA|TRBV2
TGTGCCAGCAGTACACGGGACACTGGAAACACCATATATTTT
CASSTRDTGNTIYF
>once|TRBJ2-7|TRBD1|TRBV29-1
TGCAGCGTTTCCGGGACAGGGGGCGCCTACGAGCAGTACTTC
CSVSGTGGAYEQYF
>NA|TRBJ1-2|TRBD1|TRBV6-6
TGTGCCAGCAGATATGGGCAGACAGGGGATGGCTACACCTTC
CASRYGQTGDGYTF
>NA|TRBJ1-1|TRBD1|TRBV6-1
TGTGCCAGCAGAATAGGTGGGGACAGCCTTGAAGCTTTCTTT
CASRIGGDSLEAFF
>NA|TRBJ2-7|TRBD2|TRBV27
TGTGCCAGCAGTCCATCCAAGGGACTAGCGGGGCTTTACGAGCAGTACTTC
CASSPSKGLAGLYEQYF
>NA|TRBJ2-5|NA|TRBV11-2
TGTGCCAGCAGCACGCAGGGTCCCCAAGAGACCCAGTACTTC
CASSTQGPQETQYF
>NA|TRBJ1-2|NA|TRBV4-1
TGCGCCAGCAGCCAGGGTCAGGGGAACTGGGATGGCTACACCTTC
CASSQGQGNWDGYTF
>few|TRBJ1-1|NA|TRBV19
TGTGCCAGTAGTATGGGGGGAATGAACACTGAAGCTTTCTTT
CASSMGGMNTEAFF
>NA|TRBJ1-3|TRBD1|TRBV6-1
TGTGCCAGCAGCCCCACAGGGGTGCCTGGAAACACCATATATTTT
CASSPTGVPGNTIYF
>NA|TRBJ1-1|TRBD1|TRBV6-5
TGTGCCAGCAGAACGGACAGGTTCACTGAAGCTTTCTTT
CASRTDRFTEAFF
>few|TRBJ2-5|NA|TRBV16
TGTGCCAGCAGCCAATCGAGAAGCCAAGAGACCCAGTACTTC
CASSQSRSQETQYF
>NA|TRBJ1-6|NA|TRBV9
TGTGCCAGCAGCCGGGACATTTTAAATAATTCACCCCTCCACTTT
CASSRDILNNSPLHF
>few|TRBJ2-5|TRBD1|TRBV5-4
TGTGCCAGCAGCTATGGGGACAGGGGCTTGCGAGAGACCCAGTACTTC
CASSYGDRGLRETQYF
>NA|TRBJ1-4|NA|TRBV6-6
TGTGCCAGCAAAGACACAGGGTGGGATGAAAAACTGTTTTTT
CASKDTGWDEKLFF
>few|TRBJ2-1|NA|TRBV11-2
TGTGCCAGCAGCCTACAGGCGGGAAATGAGCAGTTCTTC
CASSLQAGNEQFF
>NA|TRBJ1-2|NA|TRBV2
TGTGCCAGCAGTCCGACCTCAAGGCGGAACTATGGCTACACCTTC
CASSPTSRRNYGYTF
>NA|TRBJ1-1|NA|TRBV6-1
TGTGCCAGCAGTGCTCGACAGGAGAGAATCGGGATGAACACTGAAGCTTTCTTT
CASSARQERIGMNTEAFF
>NA|TRBJ1-2|NA|TRBV6-1
TGTGCCAGTCGACAGGACCCCAACTATGGCTACACCTTC
CASRQDPNYGYTF
>once|TRBJ1-3|NA|TRBV2
TGTGCCAGCAGTGAGGCAGGGGTTGGAAACACCATATATTTT
CASSEAGVGNTIYF
>NA|TRBJ1-2|TRBD1|TRBV7-2
TGTGCCAGCAGCGCCTTCGACAGGGCCTATGGCTACACCTTC
CASSAFDRAYGYTF
>NA|TRBJ1-1|NA|TRBV7-9
TGTGCCAGCAGTCCAACGGGGGATCACACTGAAGCTTTCTTT
CASSPTGDHTEAFF
>NA|TRBJ1-1|NA|TRBV18
TGTGCCAGCTCCGCCACCCGACAGCAGGAAGCTTTCTTT
CASSATRQQEAFF
>NA|TRBJ2-3|TRBD2|TRBV4-1
TGCGCCAGCAGCCGCACCGGGACTAGCGGCTCAGATACGCAGTATTTT
CASSRTGTSGSDTQYF
>once|TRBJ2-7|NA|TRBV19
TGTGCCAGTAGTATAGTCGTATCCTACGAGCAGTACTTC
CASSIVVSYEQYF
>NA|TRBJ1-3|TRBD1|TRBV16
TGTGCCAGCAGCCAACAACAGGGGAACACCATATATTTT
CASSQQQGNTIYF
>once|TRBJ2-7|NA|TRBV7-9
TGTGCCAGCAGCGAGAACTACGAGCAGTACTTC
CASSENYEQYF
>NA|TRBJ1-2|NA|TRBV30
TGTGCCTGGAGTCGGGACAAGGCCTATGGCTACACCTTC
CAWSRDKAYGYTF
>NA|TRBJ2-7|TRBD1|TRBV5-1
TGCGCCAGCAGCTTGGCAGAAGGCGGGACAGGGGGCTACGAGCAGTACTTC
CASSLAEGGTGGYEQYF